The 18 T cell receptor beta chains below all came from one sample that was sequenced in a study of T cells in Graves' hyperthyroidism and ophthalmopathy. Using RNA transcripts as the source, TCR beta CDR3 regions were amplified. The HTBI set primed first-round TCR CDR3 RT-PCR. TCRdb reprocessed the multiplex PCR reads with MiXCR, giving one entry per CDR3 protein. The sample has approximately 200,000 distinct CDR3 sequences; approximately 20% are singletons. The specimen was blood. All receptors come from a man aged 35-49 years with Graves' hyperthyroidism.

The CDR3 nucleotides are TGCGCCAGCAGCCCCCGCGGGGGGATAAACTACGAGCAGTACTTC. Protein product: CASSPRGGINYEQYF. The chain links TRBV5-1 to TRBJ2-7, with 8 bases aligning to TRBD2. This CDR3 contains 15 residues. CDR1 and CDR2 (germline): SGHRS, YFSETQ. Germline trimming cut 4 bases from V and 3 bases from J; bases unmatched to any gene: 9. Filled out from reference TRBV5-1 and TRBJ2-7, the complete variable domain reads KAGVTQTPRYLIKTRGQQVTLSCSPISGHRSVSWYQQTPGQGLQFLFEYFSETQRNKGNFPGRFSGRQFSNSRSEMNVSTLELGDSALYLCASSPRGGINYEQYFGPGTRLTVT.

This clonotype was found many times. The V gene is TRBV11-3, the J gene TRBJ2-1, with a possible D match to TRBD2 (6 bases). CDR1 and CDR2 from the germline V gene are SGHNT and YENEEA. The V end was cut by 1 base, the J end by 7 bases, with 14 bases between. This CDR3 region has 15 residues. CDR3 region: CASSLGRPGTNEQFF. CDR3 DNA: TGTGCCAGCAGCTTAGGGCGACCGGGGACTAATGAGCAGTTCTTC.

This clonotype was recorded many times. This rearrangement joins TRBV3-1 to TRBJ2-7; TRBD1 or TRBD2 may be the D gene (5 bases each). This CDR3 is built from 15 residues. CDR1 LGHDT and CDR2 YNNKEL come from the germline V gene (reference sequence). V gave up 1 base and J gave up 1 base, with 11 bases separating them. CDR3 coding DNA: TGTGCCAGCAGCCAAGTTCCAGGGAGATCCTACGAGCAGTACTTC. Residues: CASSQVPGRSYEQYF.

This clonotype was seen repeatedly, ten times or more. This chain joins TRBV7-9 and TRBJ1-4, with TRBD1 matching over 12 bases. Germline lookup yields CDR1 SEHNR and CDR2 FQNEAQ (reference sequence). This CDR3 is 18 amino acids long. V shed 5 bases and J 7 bases; nucleotides not matched to a gene: 14. The CDR3 coding sequence is TGTGCCAGCAGCCGAGCCTCCGGGACAGGGGGCGCGAGTGAAAAACTGTTTTTT. Its translation: CASSRASGTGGASEKLFF.

This clonotype was seen ten or more times. This chain links TRBV20-1 with TRBJ2-2, with D possibly matching TRBD2 (5 bases). Trimming shortened V by 2 bases and J by 5 bases, and 12 bases separated the two germline ends. The CDR3 is 14 amino acids. Germline CDR1 is DFQATT and CDR2 is SNEGSKA (reference sequence). The CDR3 DNA follows: TGCAGTGCTAGATTGGCGGGTATAACCGGGGAGCTGTTTTTT. It specifies CSARLAGITGELFF.

This clonotype came up many times. This chain joins TRBV2 and TRBJ1-4; tentatively, D is TRBD1 (5 bases). The CDR3 covers 16 residues. The V gene lost 4 bases and the J gene lost 8 bases, with 20 bases spanning the gap. From germline, CDR1 is SNHLY and CDR2 FYNNEI. The CDR3 sequence is CASSVLGVREGEKLFF. Written as DNA, the CDR3 is TGTGCCAGCAGTGTTTTGGGGGTCCGGGAAGGAGAAAAACTGTTTTTT.

The rearrangement uses TRBV6-2 or TRBV6-3 and TRBJ2-5; D perhaps matches TRBD2 (5 bases). This CDR3 comprises 15 residues. The V end lost 2 bases, the J end lost 2 bases, and 12 bases lay between the germline ends. CDR1 is MNHEY and CDR2 is SVGEGT in the germline V gene. CDR3 sequence (DNA): TGTGCCAGCAGTTACGGAGGATGGGAGCAAGAGACCCAGTACTTC. Translating gives CASSYGGWEQETQYF.

The rearrangement joins TRBV29-1 to TRBJ1-2, with 7 bases aligning to TRBD1. Germline CDR1 SQVTM, CDR2 ANQGSEA. The CDR3 is 15 amino acids. J gave up 4 bases and V 6 bases, and 14 bases lay outside the gene matches. The CDR3 DNA is TGCAGCGTCACAACGACCGGAGGGGGCCGCTATGGCTACACCTTC. It codes for CSVTTTGGGRYGYTF.

The chain carries TRBV19 and TRBJ2-2; D not certain. This CDR3 region has 13 residues. Germline V gene sequence: CDR1 LNHDA, CDR2 SQIVND (reference sequence). V was trimmed by 3 bases and J by 4 bases, leaving 6 bases between them. CDR3 protein: CASSMAVTGELFF. The CDR3 coding sequence is TGTGCCAGTAGTATGGCGGTCACCGGGGAGCTGTTTTTT.

CDR3 region: CASKIRDTLRSPLHF. CDR3 nucleotide sequence: TGTGCCAGTAAGATCCGGGACACATTACGTTCACCCCTCCACTTT. V usage is TRBV19 and J usage is TRBJ1-6; perhaps TRBD1 as D (6 bases). CDR3 size: 15 residues. Germline assignment: CDR1 LNHDA and CDR2 SQIVND (reference sequence). V lost 7 bases to trimming and J lost 9 bases, with 19 bases between them.

J is TRBJ1-4 and V is TRBV5-1; no firm D call. The CDR3 sequence is 15 residues long. The V gene lost 5 bases and the J gene lost 10 bases, with 21 bases spanning the gap. Germline assignment: CDR1 SGHRS and CDR2 YFSETQ. This CDR3 is CASSGLSGLGGKLFF. The DNA for the CDR3 is TGCGCCAGCAGTGGCCTTAGCGGGTTAGGTGGAAAACTGTTTTTT.

This chain links TRBV7-2 with TRBJ2-5; D may match TRBD1 or TRBD2 (6 bases each). Germline CDR1 and CDR2: SGHTA and FQGNSA. The CDR3 sequence is 14 residues long. The V and J ends lost 1 base and 5 bases respectively, with 11 bases between them. The CDR3 DNA follows: TGTGCCAGCAGCTTAGGTCCGGGGGCGGAGACCCAGTACTTC. Translating it yields CASSLGPGAETQYF.

This clonotype came up many times. The CDR3, as DNA: TGCAGTGCTCCAGGTGGGCAGCCTGGAAACACCATATATTTT. This encodes CSAPGGQPGNTIYF. The chain combines TRBV20-1 with TRBJ1-3, with D uncertain. Trimming cost V 5 bases and J 2 bases, with 13 bases left between them. The V gene's germline CDR1 is DFQATT and CDR2 SNEGSKA (reference sequence). The CDR3 extends over 14 amino acids.

As for this clonotype: At one end, the junction sequence differs from germline, possibly due to a read error. The chain combines TRBV7-4 with TRBJ2-3; 8 nucleotides align to TRBD1. Germline CDR1 SGHVT, CDR2 SQSDAQ. The length of the CDR3 is 19 residues. CDR3 bases: TGTGCCGGCAGCTTAGCAGGGGAGACAGGGGCCACCCTCTCAGATACGCAGTATTTT. Protein: CAGSLAGETGATLSDTQYF. Full variable domain (rest looked up from reference TRBV7-4 and TRBJ2-3): GAGVSQSPRYKVAKRGRDVALRCDSISGHVTLYWYRQTLGQGSEVLTYSQSDAQRDKSGRPSGRFSAERPERSVSTLKIQRTEQGDSAVYLCAGSLAGETGATLSDTQYFGPGTRLTVL.

The rearrangement links TRBV20-1 to TRBJ2-7, with 8 bases that match TRBD2. J lost 0 bases, V lost 7 bases, and 8 bases had no gene match. Germline V CDR1 and CDR2: DFQATT, SNEGSKA (reference sequence). The CDR3 is 14 amino acids. The CDR3: CSVKRGPRSYEQYF. DNA for the CDR3: TGCAGTGTTAAGCGGGGGCCCCGCTCCTACGAGCAGTACTTC.

This clonotype was observed at least ten times. The CDR3 nucleotides read TGTGCCACCAGTCCTAGCGTGTCGGAGACCCAGTACTTC. Translated, it gives CATSPSVSETQYF. The chain joins TRBV24-1 to TRBJ2-5; TRBD2 might be the D (6 bases). V was shortened by 6 bases and J by 5 bases, with 12 bases between the two germline ends. The CDR3 has 13 residues. Germline values: CDR1 KGHDR, CDR2 SFDVKD.

This clonotype occurred many times. The chain uses TRBV7-8 and TRBJ2-1; 12 bases match TRBD2. The V gene end was trimmed by 5 bases and the J gene end by 6 bases; junction bases not matched to a gene: 11. This CDR3 comprises 17 residues. Germline CDR1 SGHVS, CDR2 FQNEAQ. The CDR3 is CASSPTPGLAGFNEQFF. The CDR3 DNA reads TGTGCCAGCAGCCCGACCCCAGGACTAGCGGGATTCAATGAGCAGTTCTTC.

This clonotype was seen many times. The V gene is TRBV20-1, the J gene TRBJ2-1; TRBD2 matches 12 bases. Germline CDR1 DFQATT, CDR2 SNEGSKA (reference sequence). After removal of 6 bases from V and 8 bases from J, the junction contained 14 bases not matched to a gene. This CDR3 spans 16 amino acids. Here the CDR3 DNA reads TGCAGTGCGGAACCGGGACTAGCGGGCCGAGGGGATGAGCAGTTCTTC. It yields the protein CSAEPGLAGRGDEQFF.